This T cell receptor (beta chain) stems from a study of control samples from healthy donors and cancer patients. V dropped 1 base and J dropped 4 bases, with 10 bases sitting between them. CDR3 length: 14 residues. Germline V gene sequence: CDR1 SGHTA, CDR2 FQGNSA. Data came from immunoSEQ multiplex PCR; TCRdb stores just in-frame clones and leaves some out. Of under 80,000 clones in the sample, 94% are singletons; the top ten hold under 7.5%. The sequenced sample consisted of blood. The sequence came from a woman aged 40 to 50 in good health. The V call is TRBV7-2, the J call TRBJ1-2; unclear D gene. The CDR3 spells CASSLVDGGYGYTF. CDR3 nucleotides: TGTGCCAGCAGCTTAGTAGACGGAGGCTATGGCTACACCTTC.